The T cell receptor (beta chain) under discussion was sequenced for a study of shared clonotypes between healthy human individuals. Using immunoSEQ multiplex PCR, the repertoire was profiled, and TCRdb retains in-frame clones only, with some absent. The table shows under 700,000 clones, with about 95% occurring only once. V lost 8 bases, J lost 4 bases, and 6 bases stayed unmatched. The CDR3 sequence is 14 residues long. Germline V gene lookup returns CDR1 MDHEN and CDR2 SYDVKM. Naive-designated CD8 cells lacked CD45RO, were positively enriched for CCR7, and omitted terminally differentiated effector memory CD45RA+ cells.

The clonotype originates from a woman aged 25 to 39 in good health. The J gene is TRBJ2-2, the V gene TRBV28; 8 bases fit TRBD1. The sequenced material came from naive CD8+ T cells sorted from blood. The DNA of the CDR3 is TGTGCCAGCCTCCCCACAGGGGGCACCGGGGAGCTGTTTTTT. Translated, it gives CASLPTGGTGELFF.